This TCR beta chain was captured by sequencing in a study of CD8 T cells in Susac syndrome. This clonotype came up once. An input of about 0.45 to 1 ug of RNA was subjected to reverse transcription using random hexamers. TCRdb fed the immunoSEQ multiplex PCR reads into MiXCR, producing one record per CDR3 protein. The sample has about 120,000 distinct CDR3 sequences, about 94% seen once. Negative isolation was used for CD8+ and CD4+ T cells and FACS enrichment for TEMRA cells. V was pared by 1 base and J by 0 bases, with 7 bases between. This CDR3 spans 15 amino acids. Germline CDR1 and CDR2: LGHDT and YNNKEL (reference sequence).

Input material: CD8+ T cells from PBMCs. The clonotype comes from a human donor with Susac syndrome. The chain links TRBV3-1 to TRBJ1-5; D uncertain. The CDR3 sequence: CASSQGVLSNQPQHF. The CDR3 DNA sequence: TGTGCCAGCAGCCAAGGGGTACTTAGCAATCAGCCCCAGCATTTT.